The rows below give T cell receptor beta chains drawn from one sample of a study of graft-versus-host responses after intestinal transplantation. The method was immunoSEQ multiplex PCR; TCRdb's version includes in-frame clones alone and lacks a portion of them. The sample carries 100,000 or so clones, 92% recorded once. The antigens these receptors bind are not known. The sequenced sample was unstimulated CD4+ T cells sorted from spleen or lymph node cells, obtained before intestinal transplant. The source of these receptors is a human donor who received an intestinal transplant. The CDR3 runs from the conserved cysteine through the conserved F or W. Each record gives: V gene, D gene, clone size, J gene, CDR3 DNA, CDR3 protein. A D gene is named only where the DNA matches it firmly. Clone size is given for some rows only: seen once, a few or many times, or a class if the clone is expanded.

V gene: TRBV9
D gene: NA
clone size: NA
J gene: TRBJ1-3
CDR3 DNA: TGTGCCAGCAGCGAGCGGGACATCCTCTCTGGAAACACCATATATTTT
CDR3 protein: CASSERDILSGNTIYF

V gene: TRBV27
D gene: TRBD1
clone size: once
J gene: TRBJ2-7
CDR3 DNA: TGTGCCAGCAGTTCGGGCCCGGGACAGGGGTACTACGAGCAGTACTTC
CDR3 protein: CASSSGPGQGYYEQYF

V gene: TRBV18
D gene: TRBD2
clone size: once
J gene: TRBJ2-1
CDR3 DNA: TGTGCCAGCTCACCCGGGAATAGCGGGAGTGTGTTCTTC
CDR3 protein: CASSPGNSGSVFF

V gene: TRBV19
D gene: NA
clone size: NA
J gene: TRBJ1-3
CDR3 DNA: TGTGCCAGTAGTCCACAGGACTCTGGAAACACCATATATTTT
CDR3 protein: CASSPQDSGNTIYF

V gene: TRBV28
D gene: NA
clone size: NA
J gene: TRBJ1-5
CDR3 DNA: TGTGCCAGCAGTAAGCACGGACGGGGGACCAATCAGCCCCAGCATTTT
CDR3 protein: CASSKHGRGTNQPQHF

V gene: TRBV18
D gene: TRBD1
clone size: NA
J gene: TRBJ2-5
CDR3 DNA: TGTGCCAGCACCCCGGGACAGGTCCAAGAGACCCAGTACTTC
CDR3 protein: CASTPGQVQETQYF

V gene: TRBV6-1
D gene: NA
clone size: once
J gene: TRBJ1-4
CDR3 DNA: TGTGCCAGCAAGTTCAGGGCCTATAATGAAAAACTGTTTTTT
CDR3 protein: CASKFRAYNEKLFF

V gene: TRBV6-6
D gene: TRBD2
clone size: NA
J gene: TRBJ2-7
CDR3 DNA: TGTGCCAGCAGTTTAGGACTAGTAGTCTACGAGCAGTACTTC
CDR3 protein: CASSLGLVVYEQYF

V gene: TRBV5-1
D gene: NA
clone size: NA
J gene: TRBJ1-4
CDR3 DNA: TGCGCCAGCAGCTTGGACCACTTTAATGAAAAACTGTTTTTT
CDR3 protein: CASSLDHFNEKLFF

V gene: TRBV28
D gene: TRBD1
clone size: NA
J gene: TRBJ2-2
CDR3 DNA: TGTGCCAGCGGACGACAGGGAACCGGGGAGCTGTTTTTT
CDR3 protein: CASGRQGTGELFF

V gene: TRBV4-1
D gene: NA
clone size: once
J gene: TRBJ1-5
CDR3 DNA: TGCGCCAGCAGCCAAGGGGTGGCGGCTAATCAGCCCCAGCATTTT
CDR3 protein: CASSQGVAANQPQHF

V gene: TRBV6-5
D gene: NA
clone size: NA
J gene: TRBJ1-2
CDR3 DNA: TGTGCCAGCAGCCGGACAGCTAACTATGGCTACACCTTC
CDR3 protein: CASSRTANYGYTF

V gene: TRBV6-1
D gene: NA
clone size: once
J gene: TRBJ1-5
CDR3 DNA: TGTGCCAGCAGTGAAGCCCGCAGAATCAATCAGCCCCAGCATTTT
CDR3 protein: CASSEARRINQPQHF

V gene: TRBV5-1
D gene: TRBD2
clone size: NA
J gene: TRBJ2-7
CDR3 DNA: TGCGCCAGCAGCTCATGGACTAGCGGGACGTACGAGCAGTACTTC
CDR3 protein: CASSSWTSGTYEQYF

V gene: TRBV4-1
D gene: TRBD1
clone size: NA
J gene: TRBJ1-4
CDR3 DNA: TGCGCCAGCAGCCCACTAGCGGGACAGGGTGAAAAACTGTTTTTT
CDR3 protein: CASSPLAGQGEKLFF

V gene: TRBV12-2
D gene: NA
clone size: NA
J gene: TRBJ2-7
CDR3 DNA: TGTGCAAGTCGCTTCATCGCCGGGAACTACGAGCAGTACTTC
CDR3 protein: CASRFIAGNYEQYF

V gene: TRBV30
D gene: TRBD1
clone size: NA
J gene: TRBJ2-6
CDR3 DNA: TGTGCCTGGAGTCGAGGGGACAGGGTTCCTGGGGCCAACGTCCTGACTTTC
CDR3 protein: CAWSRGDRVPGANVLTF

V gene: TRBV7-2
D gene: NA
clone size: NA
J gene: TRBJ2-1
CDR3 DNA: TGTGCCAGCAGCGCCGAAGCGGTTAGCTCCTACAATGAGCAGTTCTTC
CDR3 protein: CASSAEAVSSYNEQFF

V gene: TRBV11-2
D gene: NA
clone size: NA
J gene: TRBJ2-7
CDR3 DNA: TGTGCCAGCAGCAAGGACAAGTGGCTCTACGAGCAGTACTTC
CDR3 protein: CASSKDKWLYEQYF

V gene: TRBV6-5
D gene: TRBD2
clone size: NA
J gene: TRBJ2-7
CDR3 DNA: TGTGCCAGCAGTTACTCTGGCGGGAGGGCCCTATACGAGCAGTACTTC
CDR3 protein: CASSYSGGRALYEQYF

V gene: TRBV5-4
D gene: TRBD2
clone size: NA
J gene: TRBJ2-5
CDR3 DNA: TGTGCCAGCAGCAGTACTGGGCGGGGGGACAAAGAGACCCAGTACTTC
CDR3 protein: CASSSTGRGDKETQYF

V gene: TRBV7-3
D gene: TRBD2
clone size: NA
J gene: TRBJ2-3
CDR3 DNA: TGTGCCAGCAGCTTATCTAGCGGGGGGGCCGCTGTGACAGATACGCAGTATTTT
CDR3 protein: CASSLSSGGAAVTDTQYF

V gene: TRBV4-3
D gene: TRBD1
clone size: NA
J gene: TRBJ1-2
CDR3 DNA: TGCGCCAGCAGCCAAGATCAGGGGGCGTACTATGGCTACACCTTC
CDR3 protein: CASSQDQGAYYGYTF

V gene: TRBV30
D gene: TRBD1
clone size: NA
J gene: TRBJ2-5
CDR3 DNA: TGTGCCTGGAGTTCCGGGACAGGGGGTTTAGGTGGGACCCAGTACTTC
CDR3 protein: CAWSSGTGGLGGTQYF

V gene: TRBV4-2
D gene: TRBD1
clone size: NA
J gene: TRBJ1-2
CDR3 DNA: TGTGCCAGCAGCTTAGCATGGGACAGGGTCTTGAATGGCTACACCTTC
CDR3 protein: CASSLAWDRVLNGYTF

V gene: TRBV5-8
D gene: NA
clone size: NA
J gene: TRBJ2-7
CDR3 DNA: TGTGCCAGCAGCTTGGCCCTCGTTTCTATCGGCTACGAGCAGTACTTC
CDR3 protein: CASSLALVSIGYEQYF

V gene: TRBV27
D gene: NA
clone size: NA
J gene: TRBJ1-5
CDR3 DNA: TGTGCCAGCAGTTTATACGGGTATAGCAATCAGCCCCAGCATTTT
CDR3 protein: CASSLYGYSNQPQHF

V gene: TRBV28
D gene: NA
clone size: NA
J gene: TRBJ1-1
CDR3 DNA: TGTGCCAGCAGTTTAACAAAGACTGAAGCTTTCTTT
CDR3 protein: CASSLTKTEAFF